The 5 T cell receptor beta chains listed next were all sequenced from one sample in a study of blood T cells in healthy people across ages. Then a second PCR, running roughly 7 to 11 cycles, was carried out with a sample-barcoded 5' primer and a J-beta primer mix. One entry per CDR3 protein results from TCRdb running MiXCR on the 5' RACE reads. The repertoire holds about 1.4 million distinct CDR3 sequences, with approximately 59% as singletons. The specimen was blood. The source of these receptors is a man aged 18-30 years in good health.

The genes are TRBV20-1 and TRBJ2-2, with a possible D match to TRBD1 (6 bases). Trimming took 5 bases from V and 5 from J, leaving 12 bases between them. Germline V CDR1 and CDR2: DFQATT, SNEGSKA (reference sequence). The CDR3 loop spans 13 amino acids. The CDR3 reads CSAGTPGTGELFF. The DNA for the CDR3 is TGCAGTGCTGGGACACCTGGGACCGGGGAGCTGTTTTTT.

This clonotype was counted a single time. The chain employs TRBV20-1 and TRBJ2-1; 7 positions agree with TRBD2. The V segment lost 0 bases and the J segment 3 bases; nucleotides outside the gene matches: 8. This CDR3 has 16 amino acids. In germline, CDR1 is DFQATT, CDR2 SNEGSKA (reference sequence). This CDR3 is CSARETSGTIYNEQFF. The CDR3 nucleotides read TGCAGTGCTAGAGAAACCTCTGGGACTATCTACAATGAGCAGTTCTTC.

The J gene is TRBJ1-1, the V gene TRBV7-8; D is uncertain. CDR1 is SGHVS and CDR2 is FQNEAQ in the germline V gene. The CDR3 is 15 amino acids. V lost 1 base and J lost 1, with 10 bases in between. The CDR3 sequence is CASSLGPARNTEAFF. The CDR3 DNA reads TGTGCCAGCAGCTTAGGTCCGGCGAGGAACACTGAAGCTTTCTTT.

This clonotype was seen just once. This sequence joins TRBV11-2 and TRBJ2-2, with a possible D match to TRBD1 (5 bases). The CDR3 has 17 residues. CDR1 is SGHAT, CDR2 FQNNGV, per germline. The V end lost 5 bases, the J end lost 1 base, and 17 bases lay between the germline ends. CDR3 in DNA: TGTGCCAGCAGCCTAGGGTGGCTGACAGAGAACACCGGGGAGCTGTTTTTT. It yields the protein CASSLGWLTENTGELFF.

This CDR3 is CAADRAGNIQYF. DNA of the CDR3: TGTGCCGCGGACAGGGCCGGAAACATTCAGTACTTC. The gene calls are TRBV10-3 and TRBJ2-4, with TRBD1 matching over 8 bases. The V gene's germline CDR1 is ENHRY and CDR2 SYGVKD. The V segment lost 11 bases and the J segment 6 bases; nucleotides outside the gene matches: 6. This CDR3 is 12 amino acids long.